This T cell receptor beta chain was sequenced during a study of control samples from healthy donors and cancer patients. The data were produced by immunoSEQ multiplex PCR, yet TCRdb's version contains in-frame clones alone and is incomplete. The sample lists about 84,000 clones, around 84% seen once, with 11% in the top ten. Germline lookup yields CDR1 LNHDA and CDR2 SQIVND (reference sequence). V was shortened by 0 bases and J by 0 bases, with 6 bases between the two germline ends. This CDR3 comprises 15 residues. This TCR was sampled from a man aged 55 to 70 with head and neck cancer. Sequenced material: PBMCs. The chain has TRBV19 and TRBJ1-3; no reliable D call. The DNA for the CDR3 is TGTGCCAGTAGTATAGAGGGCCGCTCTGGAAACACCATATATTTT. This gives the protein CASSIEGRSGNTIYF.